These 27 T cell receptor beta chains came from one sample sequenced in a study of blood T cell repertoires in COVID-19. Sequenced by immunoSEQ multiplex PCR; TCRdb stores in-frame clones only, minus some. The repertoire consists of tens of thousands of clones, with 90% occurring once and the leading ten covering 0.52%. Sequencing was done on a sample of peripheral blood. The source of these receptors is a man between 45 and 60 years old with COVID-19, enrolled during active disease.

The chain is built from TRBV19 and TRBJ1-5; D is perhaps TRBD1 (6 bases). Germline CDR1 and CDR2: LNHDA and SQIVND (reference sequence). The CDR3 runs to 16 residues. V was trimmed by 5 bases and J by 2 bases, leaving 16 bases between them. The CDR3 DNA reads TGTGCCAGTAGTCGGGGAGGGGGTTCAGGCAATCAGCCCCAGCATTTT. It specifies CASSRGGGSGNQPQHF.

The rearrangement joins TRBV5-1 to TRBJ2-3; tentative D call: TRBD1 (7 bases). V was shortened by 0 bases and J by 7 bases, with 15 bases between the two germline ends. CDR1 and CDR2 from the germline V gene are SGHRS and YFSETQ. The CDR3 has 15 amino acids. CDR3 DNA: TGCGCCAGCAGCTTGGGAACAGGGGAGGCATATACGCAGTATTTT. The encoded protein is CASSLGTGEAYTQYF.

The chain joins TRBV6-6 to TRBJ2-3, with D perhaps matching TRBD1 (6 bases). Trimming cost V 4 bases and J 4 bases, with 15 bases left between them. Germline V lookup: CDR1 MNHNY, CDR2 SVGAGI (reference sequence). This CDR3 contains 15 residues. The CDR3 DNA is TGTGCCAGCAGTTCTACCCGGCCAGGGGCAGATACGCAGTATTTT. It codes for CASSSTRPGADTQYF.

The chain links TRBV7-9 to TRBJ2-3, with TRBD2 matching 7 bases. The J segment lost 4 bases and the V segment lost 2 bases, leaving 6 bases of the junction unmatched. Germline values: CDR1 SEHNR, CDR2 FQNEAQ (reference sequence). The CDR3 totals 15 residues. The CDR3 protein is CASSLRAGVADTQYF. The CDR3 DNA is TGTGCCAGCAGCTTAAGGGCGGGAGTTGCAGATACGCAGTATTTT.

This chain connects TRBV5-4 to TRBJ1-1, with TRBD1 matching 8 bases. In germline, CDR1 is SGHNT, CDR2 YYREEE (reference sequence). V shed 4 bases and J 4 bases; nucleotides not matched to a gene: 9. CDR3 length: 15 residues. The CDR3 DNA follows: TGTGCCAGCAGCCCGGGACAGGCGGTCAGCACTGAAGCTTTCTTT. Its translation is CASSPGQAVSTEAFF.

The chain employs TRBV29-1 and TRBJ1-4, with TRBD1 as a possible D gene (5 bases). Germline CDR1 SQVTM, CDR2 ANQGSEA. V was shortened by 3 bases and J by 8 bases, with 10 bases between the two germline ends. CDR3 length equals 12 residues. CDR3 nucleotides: TGCAGCGTTGAGACGGGGGTGGAAAAACTGTTTTTT. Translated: CSVETGVEKLFF. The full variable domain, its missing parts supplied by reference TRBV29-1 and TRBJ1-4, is SAVISQKPSRDICQRGTSLTIQCQVDSQVTMMFWYRQQPGQSLTLIATANQGSEATYESGFVIDKFPISRPNLTFSTLTVSNMSPEDSSIYLCSVETGVEKLFFGSGTQLSVL.

The CDR3 loop reads CASSLVPESSYNEQFF. CDR3 DNA: TGTGCCAGCAGCTTAGTCCCGGAGAGCTCCTACAATGAGCAGTTCTTC. The chain couples TRBV11-1 to TRBJ2-1, with D unresolved. The CDR3 contains 16 residues. V lost 1 base to trimming and J lost 0 bases, with 10 bases between them. CDR1 SGHAT and CDR2 FQDESV come from the germline V gene (reference sequence).

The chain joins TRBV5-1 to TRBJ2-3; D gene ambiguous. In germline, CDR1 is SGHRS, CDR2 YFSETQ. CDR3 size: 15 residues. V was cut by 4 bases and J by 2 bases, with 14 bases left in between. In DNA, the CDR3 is TGCGCCAGCAGCCCCGCACTCGTGATCACAGATACGCAGTATTTT. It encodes CASSPALVITDTQYF.

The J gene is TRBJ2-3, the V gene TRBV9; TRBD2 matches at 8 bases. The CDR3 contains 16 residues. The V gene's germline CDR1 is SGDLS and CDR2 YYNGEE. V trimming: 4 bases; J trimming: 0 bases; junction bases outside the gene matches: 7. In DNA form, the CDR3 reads TGTGCCAGCAGCCAACTAGCGGTCGATAGCACAGATACGCAGTATTTT. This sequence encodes CASSQLAVDSTDTQYF.

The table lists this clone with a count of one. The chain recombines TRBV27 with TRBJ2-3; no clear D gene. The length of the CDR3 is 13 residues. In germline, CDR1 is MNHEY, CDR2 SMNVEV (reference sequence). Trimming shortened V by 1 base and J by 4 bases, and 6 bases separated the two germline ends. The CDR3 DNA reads TGTGCCAGCAGTTTATTTGCGGCAGATACGCAGTATTTT. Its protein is CASSLFAADTQYF.

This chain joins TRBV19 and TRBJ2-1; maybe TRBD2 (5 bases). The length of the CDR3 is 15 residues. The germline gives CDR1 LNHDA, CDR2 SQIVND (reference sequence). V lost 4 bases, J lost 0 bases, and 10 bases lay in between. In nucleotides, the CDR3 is TGTGCCAGTAGTACTCCAGCGGTCTCCTACAATGAGCAGTTCTTC. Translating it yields CASSTPAVSYNEQFF.

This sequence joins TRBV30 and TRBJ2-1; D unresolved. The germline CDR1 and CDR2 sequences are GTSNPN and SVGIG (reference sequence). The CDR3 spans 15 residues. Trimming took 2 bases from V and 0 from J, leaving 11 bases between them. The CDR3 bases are TGTGCCTGGAGTCCAACTTTTAGCTCCTACAATGAGCAGTTCTTC. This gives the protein CAWSPTFSSYNEQFF. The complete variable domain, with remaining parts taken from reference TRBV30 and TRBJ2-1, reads SQTIHQWPATLVQPVGSPLSLECTVEGTSNPNLYWYRQAAGRGLQLLFYSVGIGQISSEVPQNLSASRPQDRQFILSSKKLLLSDSGFYLCAWSPTFSSYNEQFFGPGTRLTVL.

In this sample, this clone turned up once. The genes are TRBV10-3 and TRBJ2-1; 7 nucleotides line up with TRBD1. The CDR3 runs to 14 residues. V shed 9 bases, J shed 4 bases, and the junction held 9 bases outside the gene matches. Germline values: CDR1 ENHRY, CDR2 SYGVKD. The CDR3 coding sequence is TGTGCCATACAACGAGGGACAGAGTACAATGAGCAGTTCTTC. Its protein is CAIQRGTEYNEQFF.

CDR3: CASRPLAGGPIGTGELFF. The CDR3 nucleotides read TGTGCCAGCAGACCGCTAGCGGGAGGGCCTATTGGCACCGGGGAGCTGTTTTTT. V and J are TRBV7-9 and TRBJ2-2; TRBD2 matches 12 bases. Germline V CDR1 and CDR2: SEHNR, FQNEAQ (reference sequence). There are 18 residues in the CDR3. The J segment lost 4 bases and the V segment lost 6 bases, leaving 12 bases of the junction unmatched.

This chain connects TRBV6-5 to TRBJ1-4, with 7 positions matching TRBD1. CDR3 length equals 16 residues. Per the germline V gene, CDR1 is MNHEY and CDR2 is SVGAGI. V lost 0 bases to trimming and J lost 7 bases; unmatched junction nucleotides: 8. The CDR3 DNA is TGTGCCAGCAGTTACTCAAACCGGGACAGACCTGAAAAACTGTTTTTT. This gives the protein CASSYSNRDRPEKLFF.

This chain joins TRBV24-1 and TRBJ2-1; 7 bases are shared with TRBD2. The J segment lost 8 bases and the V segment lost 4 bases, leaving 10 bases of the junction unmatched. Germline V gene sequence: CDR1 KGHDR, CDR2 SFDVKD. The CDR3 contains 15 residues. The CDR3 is CATSDPGLGRDEQFF. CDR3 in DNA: TGTGCCACCAGTGACCCCGGACTAGGAAGGGATGAGCAGTTCTTC.

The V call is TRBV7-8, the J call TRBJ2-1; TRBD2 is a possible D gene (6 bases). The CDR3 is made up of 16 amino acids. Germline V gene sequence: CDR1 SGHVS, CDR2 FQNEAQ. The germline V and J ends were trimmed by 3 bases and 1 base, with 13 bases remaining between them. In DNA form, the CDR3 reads TGTGCCAGCAGCTTCTCCGTACGGGGGTCCTACAATGAGCAGTTCTTC. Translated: CASSFSVRGSYNEQFF.

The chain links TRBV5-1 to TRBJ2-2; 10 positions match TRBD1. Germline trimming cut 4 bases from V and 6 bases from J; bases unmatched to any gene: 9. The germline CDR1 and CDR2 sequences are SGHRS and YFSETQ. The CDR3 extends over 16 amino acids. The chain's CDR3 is CASSPSPGQGSGELFF. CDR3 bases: TGCGCCAGCAGCCCCAGCCCGGGACAGGGGTCCGGGGAGCTGTTTTTT.

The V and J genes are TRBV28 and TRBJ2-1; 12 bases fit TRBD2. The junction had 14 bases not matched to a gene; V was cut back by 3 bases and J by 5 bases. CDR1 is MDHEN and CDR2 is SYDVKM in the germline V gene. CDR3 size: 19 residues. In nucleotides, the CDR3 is TGTGCCAGCAGTTTCAGCCTCAGACTGACTAGCGGGGGACACAATGAGCAGTTCTTC. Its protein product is CASSFSLRLTSGGHNEQFF. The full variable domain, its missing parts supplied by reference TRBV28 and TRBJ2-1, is DVKVTQSSRYLVKRTGEKVFLECVQDMDHENMFWYRQDPGLGLRLIYFSYDVKMKEKGDIPEGYSVSREKKERFSLILESASTNQTSMYLCASSFSLRLTSGGHNEQFFGPGTRLTVL.

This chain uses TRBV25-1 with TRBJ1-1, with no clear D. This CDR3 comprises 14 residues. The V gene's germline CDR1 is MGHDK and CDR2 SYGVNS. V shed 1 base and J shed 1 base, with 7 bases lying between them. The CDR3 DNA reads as TGTGCCAGCAGTGAATTACGGGGGAACACTGAAGCTTTCTTT. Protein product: CASSELRGNTEAFF. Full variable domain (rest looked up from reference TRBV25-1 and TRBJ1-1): EADIYQTPRYLVIGTGKKITLECSQTMGHDKMYWYQQDPGMELHLIHYSYGVNSTEKGDLSSESTVSRIRTEHFPLTLESARPSHTSQYLCASSELRGNTEAFFGQGTRLTVV.

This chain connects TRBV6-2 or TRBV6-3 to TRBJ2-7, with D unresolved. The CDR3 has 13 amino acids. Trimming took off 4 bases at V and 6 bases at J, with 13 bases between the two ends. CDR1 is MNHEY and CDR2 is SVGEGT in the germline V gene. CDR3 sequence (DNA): TGTGCCAGCAGTTTTGGTAGTTCCGGCGAGCAGTACTTC. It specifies CASSFGSSGEQYF.

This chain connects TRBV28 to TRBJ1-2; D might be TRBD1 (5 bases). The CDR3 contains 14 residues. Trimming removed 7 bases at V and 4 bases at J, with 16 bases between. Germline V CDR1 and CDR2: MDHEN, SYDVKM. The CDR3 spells CASTVLPGGYGYTF. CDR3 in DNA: TGTGCCAGCACCGTCCTGCCCGGGGGCTATGGCTACACCTTC.

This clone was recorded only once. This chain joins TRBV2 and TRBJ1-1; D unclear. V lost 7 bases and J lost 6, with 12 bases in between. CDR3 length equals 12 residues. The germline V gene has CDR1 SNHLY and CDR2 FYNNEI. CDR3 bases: TGTGCCAGCAATACCGAGGGTTCTGAAGCTTTCTTT. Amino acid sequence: CASNTEGSEAFF.

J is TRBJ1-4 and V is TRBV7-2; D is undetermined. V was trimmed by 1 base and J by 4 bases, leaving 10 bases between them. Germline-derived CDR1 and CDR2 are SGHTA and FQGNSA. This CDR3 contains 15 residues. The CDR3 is CASSLGRQFNEKLFF. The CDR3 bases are TGTGCCAGCAGCTTAGGGCGGCAGTTTAATGAAAAACTGTTTTTT.

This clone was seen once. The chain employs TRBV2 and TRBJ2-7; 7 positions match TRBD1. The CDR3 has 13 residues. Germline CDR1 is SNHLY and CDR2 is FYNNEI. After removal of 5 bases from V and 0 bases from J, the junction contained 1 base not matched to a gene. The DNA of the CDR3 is TGTGCCAGCAGTAGGGACAGCTCCTACGAGCAGTACTTC. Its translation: CASSRDSSYEQYF.

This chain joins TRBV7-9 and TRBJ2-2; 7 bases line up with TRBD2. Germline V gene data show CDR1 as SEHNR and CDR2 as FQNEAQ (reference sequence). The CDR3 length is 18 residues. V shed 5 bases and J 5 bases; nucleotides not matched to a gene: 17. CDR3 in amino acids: CASSPKVSGMGRTGELFF. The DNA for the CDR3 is TGTGCCAGCAGCCCCAAGGTCAGCGGGATGGGTCGAACCGGGGAGCTGTTTTTT.

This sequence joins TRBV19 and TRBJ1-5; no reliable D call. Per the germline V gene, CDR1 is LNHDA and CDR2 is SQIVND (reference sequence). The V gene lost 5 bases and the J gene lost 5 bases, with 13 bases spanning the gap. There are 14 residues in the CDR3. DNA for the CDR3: TGTGCCAGTAGTGCCGAAAGGAGGGATCAGCCCCAGCATTTT. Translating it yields CASSAERRDQPQHF. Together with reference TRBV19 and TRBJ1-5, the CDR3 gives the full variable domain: DGGITQSPKYLFRKEGQNVTLSCEQNLNHDAMYWYRQDPGQGLRLIYYSQIVNDFQKGDIAEGYSVSREKKESFPLTVTSAQKNPTAFYLCASSAERRDQPQHFGDGTRLSIL.